These 11 T cell receptor beta chains were all obtained from the same sample, sequenced in a study of technical replicates of blood from four donors. Assay: immunoSEQ multiplex PCR; the TCRdb copy retains only in-frame clones and omits some. In the table there are fewer than 95,000 clones, around 94% of which are singletons. The sequenced material came from T cells isolated from PBMCs. The receptors shown here come from a human donor in good health.

This chain connects TRBV9 to TRBJ2-7, with D tentatively TRBD2 (6 bases). Germline CDR1 reads SGDLS; CDR2 reads YYNGEE. V gave up 4 bases and J gave up 0 bases, with 17 bases separating them. This CDR3 has 16 residues. The CDR3 DNA sequence: TGTGCCAGCAGCCCCCGGGGGACCCCGAGCTCCTACGAGCAGTACTTC. It codes for CASSPRGTPSSYEQYF.

The chain links TRBV5-1 to TRBJ1-1, with TRBD1 identical over 7 bases. V lost 2 bases to trimming and J lost 6 bases; unmatched junction nucleotides: 10. In germline, CDR1 is SGHRS, CDR2 YFSETQ. This CDR3 region has 15 residues. This CDR3 reads CASSLPKTGIAEAFF. In DNA form, the CDR3 reads TGCGCCAGCAGCTTACCAAAGACAGGGATAGCTGAAGCTTTCTTT.

This chain links TRBV6-1 with TRBJ2-3; D not resolved. The CDR3 spans 12 residues. V lost 2 bases and J lost 4, with 4 bases in between. CDR1 and CDR2 from the germline V gene are MNHNS and SASEGT. CDR3 loop: CASSERSDTQYF. Written as DNA, the CDR3 is TGTGCCAGCAGTGAACGGTCAGATACGCAGTATTTT.

This rearrangement joins TRBV12-5 to TRBJ2-7; perhaps TRBD1 as D (6 bases). The CDR3 totals 14 residues. V was cut by 4 bases and J by 2 bases, with 12 bases left in between. Germline assignment: CDR1 LGHNT and CDR2 FRNRAP. CDR3 DNA: TGTGCTAGTGGTTCTGGGACATCAACCTACGAGCAGTACTTC. It specifies CASGSGTSTYEQYF.

This rearrangement joins TRBV29-1 to TRBJ2-5; D is unresolved. Germline V gene data show CDR1 as SQVTM and CDR2 as ANQGSEA. Between the trimmed V and J ends, which lost 3 bases and 3 bases, there was a span of 23 bases. The CDR3 length is 17 residues. Here the CDR3 DNA reads TGCAGCGTTGATGCCCTCCCAAGTGAACCTGCAGAAGAGACCCAGTACTTC. Residues: CSVDALPSEPAEETQYF.

The gene calls are TRBV2 and TRBJ2-1; 7 nucleotides align to TRBD1. CDR3 length: 15 residues. Germline CDR1 and CDR2: SNHLY and FYNNEI. Trimming at V came to 6 bases and at J to 2 bases, leaving 7 bases not matched to a gene. Here the CDR3 DNA reads TGTGCCAGCAGCTTGGGACAGTCGACCTACAATGAGCAGTTCTTC. Amino acid sequence: CASSLGQSTYNEQFF. Drawing the rest from reference TRBV2 and TRBJ2-1, the complete variable domain is EPEVTQTPSHQVTQMGQEVILRCVPISNHLYFYWYRQILGQKVEFLVSFYNNEISEKSEIFDDQFSVERPDGSNFTLKIRSTKLEDSAMYFCASSLGQSTYNEQFFGPGTRLTVL.

V usage is TRBV7-9 and J usage is TRBJ1-5; D may be TRBD1 (5 bases). Trimming cost V 11 bases and J 5 bases, with 16 bases left between them. Germline CDR1 and CDR2: SEHNR and FQNEAQ (reference sequence). This CDR3 region has 13 residues. Here the CDR3 reads CASAPGDHQPQHF. CDR3 in DNA: TGTGCCTCAGCACCGGGGGATCATCAGCCCCAGCATTTT.

The chain couples TRBV5-4 to TRBJ2-1; possible D gene TRBD1, 5 bases. The CDR3 consists of 13 residues. V was shortened by 3 bases and J by 6 bases, with 10 bases between the two germline ends. Germline V CDR1 and CDR2: SGHNT, YYREEE (reference sequence). For the CDR3, the DNA is TGTGCCAGCAGCTCCGGTACAGGCAATGAGCAGTTCTTC. Translating gives CASSSGTGNEQFF. Based on the CDR3 plus reference TRBV5-4 and TRBJ2-1, the full variable domain is ETGVTQSPTHLIKTRGQQVTLRCSSQSGHNTVSWYQQALGQGPQFIFQYYREEENGRGNFPPRFSGLQFPNYSSELNVNALELDDSALYLCASSSGTGNEQFFGPGTRLTVL.

This rearrangement joins TRBV7-9 to TRBJ2-1; TRBD2 might be the D (5 bases). Germline CDR1 reads SEHNR; CDR2 reads FQNEAQ (reference sequence). V was clipped by 6 bases and J by 1 base, with 13 bases between them. CDR3 length equals 15 residues. CDR3: CASSKFSESYNEQFF. In nucleotides, the CDR3 is TGTGCCAGCAGTAAATTTAGCGAATCCTACAATGAGCAGTTCTTC.

This clone appeared a single time. The chain's CDR3 is CASSPGQSSGNTIYF. CDR3 coding DNA: TGTGCCAGCAGTCCTGGACAGAGCTCTGGAAACACCATATATTTT. V gene TRBV6-6 combines with J gene TRBJ1-3; possibly TRBD1 for D (6 bases). CDR1 MNHNY and CDR2 SVGAGI come from the germline V gene (reference sequence). V shed 5 bases and J shed 0 bases, with 11 bases lying between them. The CDR3 runs to 15 residues.

The chain has TRBV30 and TRBJ1-2; D ambiguous. The CDR3 is made up of 13 amino acids. Germline values: CDR1 GTSNPN, CDR2 SVGIG (reference sequence). Trimming took 2 bases from V and 8 from J, leaving 15 bases between them. Here the CDR3 DNA reads TGTGCCTGGAGTCGGAGGGCGCAGGAGGGCTACACCTTC. Translated, it gives CAWSRRAQEGYTF.